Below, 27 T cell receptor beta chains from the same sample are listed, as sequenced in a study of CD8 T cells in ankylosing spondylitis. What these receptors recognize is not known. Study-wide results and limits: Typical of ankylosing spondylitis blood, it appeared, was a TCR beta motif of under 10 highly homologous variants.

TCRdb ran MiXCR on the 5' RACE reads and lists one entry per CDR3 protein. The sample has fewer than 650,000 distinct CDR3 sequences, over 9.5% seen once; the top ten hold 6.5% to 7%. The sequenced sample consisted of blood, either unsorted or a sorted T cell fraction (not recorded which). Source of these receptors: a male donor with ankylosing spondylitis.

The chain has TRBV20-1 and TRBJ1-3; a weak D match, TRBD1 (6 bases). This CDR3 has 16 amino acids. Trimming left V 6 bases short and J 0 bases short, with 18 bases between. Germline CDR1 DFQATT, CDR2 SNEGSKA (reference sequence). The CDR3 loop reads CSATPGTLRSGNTIYF. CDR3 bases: TGCAGTGCGACTCCTGGGACATTACGCTCTGGAAACACCATATATTTT.

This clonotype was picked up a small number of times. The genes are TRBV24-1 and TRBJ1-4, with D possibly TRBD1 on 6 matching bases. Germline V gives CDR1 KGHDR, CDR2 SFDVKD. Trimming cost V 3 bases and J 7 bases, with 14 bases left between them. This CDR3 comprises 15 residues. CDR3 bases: TGTGCCACCAGTGATCCCCAGGGGCCTGCTGAAAAACTGTTTTTT. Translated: CATSDPQGPAEKLFF.

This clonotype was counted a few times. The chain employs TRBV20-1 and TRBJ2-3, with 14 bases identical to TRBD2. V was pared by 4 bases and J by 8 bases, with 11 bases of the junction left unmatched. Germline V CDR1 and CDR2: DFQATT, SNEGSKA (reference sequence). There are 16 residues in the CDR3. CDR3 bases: TGCAGTGCTAACGAACCGGGACTAGCGGGAGTATCTACGCAGTATTTT. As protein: CSANEPGLAGVSTQYF.

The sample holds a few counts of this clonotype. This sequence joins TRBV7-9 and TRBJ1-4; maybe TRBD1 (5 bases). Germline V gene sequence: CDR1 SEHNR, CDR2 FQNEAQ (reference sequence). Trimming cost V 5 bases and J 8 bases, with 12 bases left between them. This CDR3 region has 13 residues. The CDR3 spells CASSGRVREKLFF. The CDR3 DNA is TGTGCCAGCAGCGGCAGGGTGCGGGAAAAACTGTTTTTT.

CDR3 in DNA: TGTGCCAGCAGCCCCTACGCGGGCAGAACTATCAACACTGAAGCTTTCTTT. This gives the protein CASSPYAGRTINTEAFF. The chain couples TRBV27 to TRBJ1-1; D not certain. The V end was cut by 6 bases, the J end by 2 bases, with 22 bases between. Germline V gene lookup returns CDR1 MNHEY and CDR2 SMNVEV (reference sequence). The CDR3 covers 17 residues.

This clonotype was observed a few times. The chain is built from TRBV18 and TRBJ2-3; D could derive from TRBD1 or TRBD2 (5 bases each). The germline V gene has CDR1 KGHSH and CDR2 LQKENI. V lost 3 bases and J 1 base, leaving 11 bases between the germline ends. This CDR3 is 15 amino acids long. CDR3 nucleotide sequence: TGTGCCAGCTCACCGGGGCGGGCACGCACAGATACGCAGTATTTT. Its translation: CASSPGRARTDTQYF.

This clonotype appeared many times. The CDR3 here is CASSLAGSEETQYF. Written as DNA, the CDR3 is TGCGCCAGCAGCCTAGCGGGGTCAGAAGAGACCCAGTACTTC. The chain joins TRBV5-1 to TRBJ2-5, with 9 bases fitting TRBD2. This CDR3 spans 14 amino acids. Per the germline V gene, CDR1 is SGHRS and CDR2 is YFSETQ. Trimming cost V 4 bases and J 3 bases; bases outside gene matches: 4. Filled out from reference TRBV5-1 and TRBJ2-5, the complete variable domain reads KAGVTQTPRYLIKTRGQQVTLSCSPISGHRSVSWYQQTPGQGLQFLFEYFSETQRNKGNFPGRFSGRQFSNSRSEMNVSTLELGDSALYLCASSLAGSEETQYFGPGTRLLVL.

The CDR3 DNA follows: TGTGCCAGCAGTTTAGAAAGAGGGATAGAGCAGTACTTC. It encodes CASSLERGIEQYF. The chain carries TRBV12-3 or TRBV12-4 and TRBJ2-7, with a tentative D call TRBD2 (5 bases). Trimming stripped 1 base from V and 7 bases from J, with 11 bases between. This CDR3 contains 13 residues.

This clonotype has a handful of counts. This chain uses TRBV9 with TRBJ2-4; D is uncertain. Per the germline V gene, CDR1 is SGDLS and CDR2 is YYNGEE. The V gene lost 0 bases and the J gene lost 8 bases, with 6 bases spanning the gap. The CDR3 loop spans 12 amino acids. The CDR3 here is CASSVGGDIQYF. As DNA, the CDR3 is TGTGCCAGCAGCGTAGGAGGAGACATTCAGTACTTC.

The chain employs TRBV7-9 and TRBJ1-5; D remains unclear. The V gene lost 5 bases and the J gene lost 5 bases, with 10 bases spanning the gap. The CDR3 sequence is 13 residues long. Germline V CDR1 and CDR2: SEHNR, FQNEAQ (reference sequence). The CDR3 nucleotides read TGTGCCAGCAGCCAAAACAGTTATCAGCCCCAGCATTTT. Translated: CASSQNSYQPQHF.

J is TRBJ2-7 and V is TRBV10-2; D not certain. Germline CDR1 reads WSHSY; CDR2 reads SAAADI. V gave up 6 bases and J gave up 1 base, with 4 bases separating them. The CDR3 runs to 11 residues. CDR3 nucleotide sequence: TGCGCCAGCAGGGGTTCCTACGAGCAGTACGTC. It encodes CASRGSYEQYV.

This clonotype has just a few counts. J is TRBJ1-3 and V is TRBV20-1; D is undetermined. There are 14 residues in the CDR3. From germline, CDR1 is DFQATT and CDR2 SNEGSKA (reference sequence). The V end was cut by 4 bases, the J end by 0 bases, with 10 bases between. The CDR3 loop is CSAKRTNSGNTIYF. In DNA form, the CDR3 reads TGCAGTGCTAAAAGGACCAACTCTGGAAACACCATATATTTT.

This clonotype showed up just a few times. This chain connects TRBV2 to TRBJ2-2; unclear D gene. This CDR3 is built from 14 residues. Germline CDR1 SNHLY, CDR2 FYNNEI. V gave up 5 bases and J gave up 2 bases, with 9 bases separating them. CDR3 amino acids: CASSPRPNTGELFF. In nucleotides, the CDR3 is TGTGCCAGCAGTCCCCGACCTAACACCGGGGAGCTGTTTTTT.

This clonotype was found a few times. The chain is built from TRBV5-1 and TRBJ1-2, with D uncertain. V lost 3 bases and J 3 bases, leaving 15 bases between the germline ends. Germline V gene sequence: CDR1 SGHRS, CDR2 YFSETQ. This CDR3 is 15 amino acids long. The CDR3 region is CASSSRASEDYGYTF. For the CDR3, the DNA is TGCGCCAGCAGCTCTCGGGCCAGCGAAGACTATGGCTACACCTTC.

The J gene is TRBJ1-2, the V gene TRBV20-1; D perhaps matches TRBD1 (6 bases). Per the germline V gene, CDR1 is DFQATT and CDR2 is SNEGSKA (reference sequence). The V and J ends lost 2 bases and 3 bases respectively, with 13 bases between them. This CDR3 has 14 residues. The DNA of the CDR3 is TGCAGTGCTAGATCAGAACAGGGAGACTATGGCTACACCTTC. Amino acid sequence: CSARSEQGDYGYTF.

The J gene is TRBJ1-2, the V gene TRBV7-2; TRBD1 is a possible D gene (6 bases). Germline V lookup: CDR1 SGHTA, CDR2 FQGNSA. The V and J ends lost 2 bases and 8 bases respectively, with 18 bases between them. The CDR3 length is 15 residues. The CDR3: CASSLLGGSQRGYTF. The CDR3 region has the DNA TGTGCCAGCAGCTTATTGGGGGGCTCACAGAGAGGCTACACCTTC.

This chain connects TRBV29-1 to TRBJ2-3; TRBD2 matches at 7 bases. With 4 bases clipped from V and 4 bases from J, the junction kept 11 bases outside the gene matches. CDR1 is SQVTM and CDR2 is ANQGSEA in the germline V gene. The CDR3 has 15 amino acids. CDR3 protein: CSVALGREKADTQYF. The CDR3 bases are TGCAGCGTTGCTCTGGGGCGGGAGAAAGCAGATACGCAGTATTTT.

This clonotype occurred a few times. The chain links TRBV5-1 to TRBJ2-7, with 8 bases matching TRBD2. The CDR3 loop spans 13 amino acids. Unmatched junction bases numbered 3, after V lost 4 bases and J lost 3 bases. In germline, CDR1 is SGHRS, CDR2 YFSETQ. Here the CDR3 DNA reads TGCGCCAGCAGCCTACTAGCGGACTACGAGCAGTACTTC. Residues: CASSLLADYEQYF.

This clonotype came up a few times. The CDR3 is CASSQGVHYEQYF. As DNA, the CDR3 is TGTGCCAGCAGTCAGGGAGTACACTACGAGCAGTACTTC. The J gene is TRBJ2-7, the V gene TRBV27; D may be TRBD1 or TRBD2 (5 bases each). The germline gives CDR1 MNHEY, CDR2 SMNVEV (reference sequence). Trimming cost V 5 bases and J 3 bases, with 11 bases left between them. The CDR3 totals 13 residues.

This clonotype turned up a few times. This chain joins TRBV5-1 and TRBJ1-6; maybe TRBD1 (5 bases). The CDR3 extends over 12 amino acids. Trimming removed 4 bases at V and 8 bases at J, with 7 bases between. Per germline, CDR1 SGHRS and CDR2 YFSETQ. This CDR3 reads CASSGGDSPLHF. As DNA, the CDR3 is TGCGCCAGCAGCGGAGGGGATTCACCCCTCCACTTT.

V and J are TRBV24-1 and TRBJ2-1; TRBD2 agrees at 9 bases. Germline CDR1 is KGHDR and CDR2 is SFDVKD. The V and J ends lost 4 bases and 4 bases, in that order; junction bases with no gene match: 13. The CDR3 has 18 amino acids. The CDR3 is CATSDAPLSGSRYNEQFF. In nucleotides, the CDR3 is TGTGCCACCAGTGACGCCCCACTTAGCGGGAGCCGGTACAATGAGCAGTTCTTC.

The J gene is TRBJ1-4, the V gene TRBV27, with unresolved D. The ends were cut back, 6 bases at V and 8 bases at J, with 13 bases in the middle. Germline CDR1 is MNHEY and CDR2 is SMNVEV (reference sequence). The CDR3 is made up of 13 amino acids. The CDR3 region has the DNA TGTGCCAGCAGCCGAATTTCAAGAGAAAAACTGTTTTTT. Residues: CASSRISREKLFF.

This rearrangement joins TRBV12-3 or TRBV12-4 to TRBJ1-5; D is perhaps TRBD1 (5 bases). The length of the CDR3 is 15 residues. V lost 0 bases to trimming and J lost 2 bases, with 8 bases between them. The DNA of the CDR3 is TGTGCCAGCAGTTTAGCGATGGGGGGCAATCAGCCCCAGCATTTT. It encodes CASSLAMGGNQPQHF.

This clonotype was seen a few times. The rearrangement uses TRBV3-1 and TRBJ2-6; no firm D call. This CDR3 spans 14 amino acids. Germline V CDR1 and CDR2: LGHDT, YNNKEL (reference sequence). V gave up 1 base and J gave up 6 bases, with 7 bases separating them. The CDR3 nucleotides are TGTGCCAGCAGCCAAGCTCTGGAGGCCAACGTCCTGACTTTC. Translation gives CASSQALEANVLTF.

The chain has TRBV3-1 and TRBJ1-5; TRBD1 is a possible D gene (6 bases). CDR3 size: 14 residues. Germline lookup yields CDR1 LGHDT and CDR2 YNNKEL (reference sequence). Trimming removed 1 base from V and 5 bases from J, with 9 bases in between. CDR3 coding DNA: TGTGCCAGCAGCCAAGTAGGGGGATATCAGCCCCAGCATTTT. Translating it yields CASSQVGGYQPQHF.

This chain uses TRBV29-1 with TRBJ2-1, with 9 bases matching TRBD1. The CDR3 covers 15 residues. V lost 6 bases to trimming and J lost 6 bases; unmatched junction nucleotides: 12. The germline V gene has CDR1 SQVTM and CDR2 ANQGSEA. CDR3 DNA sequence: TGCAGCGTCCTTTGGGGACAGGGCGACCGCAATGAGCAGTTCTTC. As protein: CSVLWGQGDRNEQFF.

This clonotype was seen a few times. For the CDR3, the DNA is TGCAGTGCGCTAGGATCCGATGAGCAGTTCTTC. It specifies CSALGSDEQFF. The gene calls are TRBV20-1 and TRBJ2-1; no reliable D call. V was cut by 6 bases and J by 8 bases, with 11 bases left in between. This CDR3 has 11 residues. In germline, CDR1 is DFQATT, CDR2 SNEGSKA (reference sequence).